These 14 T cell receptor beta chains share one sample of origin, sequenced in a study of vaccination and CD4 T cells after COVID-19. No antigen is known for these receptors. Treatment defined: roughly ten-day PBMC culture with coronavirus spike peptide pools or control peptides (ViraFEST assay). From the unexposed donor, CD4+ T cells were collected ahead of the COVID-19 pandemic (2011-2018). The Oncomine TCR Beta short-read assay generated sequence data from the DNA of cultured CD4+ T cells. TCRdb used MiXCR to reprocess the PCR reads, holding one entry per CDR3 protein. The repertoire holds 9,500 to 10,000 distinct CDR3 sequences, with about 34% as singletons. The specimen was CD4+ T cells from blood, cultured in vitro. These receptors all stem from a human donor in good health.

Only a few counts were recorded for this clonotype. V is TRBV6-5 and J is TRBJ2-3, with TRBD2 identical over 9 bases. The germline gives CDR1 MNHEY, CDR2 SVGAGI. This CDR3 has 15 amino acids. The V segment lost 0 bases and the J segment 4 bases; nucleotides outside the gene matches: 2. The CDR3 bases are TGTGCCAGCAGTTACTCTAGCGGGGGCTCAGATACGCAGTATTTT. Translation: CASSYSSGGSDTQYF.

This clonotype was picked up a small number of times. V usage is TRBV27 and J usage is TRBJ1-5, with 8 bases identical to TRBD1. The CDR3 extends over 14 amino acids. Trimming cost V 3 bases and J 2 bases; bases outside gene matches: 0. CDR1 and CDR2 (germline): MNHEY, SMNVEV (reference sequence). The CDR3 is CASSLGQGNQPQHF. Written as DNA, the CDR3 is TGTGCCAGCAGTTTGGGACAGGGCAATCAGCCCCAGCATTTT.

The rearrangement joins TRBV20-1 to TRBJ1-1, with 11 positions matching TRBD1. CDR3 length: 13 residues. J lost 5 bases, V lost 5 bases, and 4 bases had no gene match. In germline, CDR1 is DFQATT, CDR2 SNEGSKA (reference sequence). CDR3 nucleotide sequence: TGCAGTGCTCCCGGGACAGGGGGTACTGAAGCTTTCTTT. Its protein product is CSAPGTGGTEAFF.

This chain links TRBV9 with TRBJ2-7; TRBD1 is a possible D gene (5 bases). Germline V lookup: CDR1 SGDLS, CDR2 YYNGEE. The CDR3 consists of 15 residues. Trimming took 0 bases from V and 2 from J, leaving 12 bases between them. As DNA, the CDR3 is TGTGCCAGCAGCGTAGCCTGGACACCAACCTACGAGCAGTACTTC. Translation gives CASSVAWTPTYEQYF.

The chain employs TRBV6-4 and TRBJ1-1; D not resolved. CDR1 and CDR2 from the germline V gene are MRHNA and SNTAGT. V was cut by 3 bases and J by 7 bases, with 6 bases left in between. The CDR3 spans 11 residues. CDR3 bases: TGTGCCAGCAGTGAAGGCAGTGAAGCTTTCTTT. Translating it yields CASSEGSEAFF.

By sample fraction, this clonotype is medium-sized. V and J are TRBV7-9 and TRBJ2-2; D possibly matches TRBD1 or TRBD2 (5 bases each). Trimming took 6 bases from V and 2 from J, leaving 10 bases between them. The CDR3 runs 14 residues. Germline V lookup: CDR1 SEHNR, CDR2 FQNEAQ (reference sequence). In DNA, the CDR3 is TGTGCCAGCAGTACCGGGACCAACACCGGGGAGCTGTTTTTT. This gives the protein CASSTGTNTGELFF.

The chain couples TRBV2 to TRBJ2-5; D is unresolved. V shed 7 bases and J shed 1 base, with 19 bases lying between them. Germline V gives CDR1 SNHLY, CDR2 FYNNEI. The CDR3 consists of 16 residues. CDR3 in DNA: TGTGCCAGCACTGGGCGACAACCCCCCGTCCAAGAGACCCAGTACTTC. Its translation is CASTGRQPPVQETQYF.

This clonotype was seen more than once but under ten times. This chain links TRBV5-1 with TRBJ2-5; 9 bases match TRBD2. The V gene's germline CDR1 is SGHRS and CDR2 YFSETQ. V lost 0 bases, J lost 2 bases, and 5 bases stayed unmatched. The CDR3 consists of 16 residues. CDR3 bases: TGCGCCAGCAGCTTGGTTTTTGCGGGGGGGCAAGAGACCCAGTACTTC. Translation: CASSLVFAGGQETQYF.

The chain has TRBV18 and TRBJ1-5; D not resolved. Trimming removed 2 bases at V and 6 bases at J, with 8 bases between. The CDR3 loop spans 13 amino acids. The germline CDR1 and CDR2 sequences are KGHSH and LQKENI. The CDR3 sequence is CASSPGVFQPQHF. CDR3 bases: TGTGCCAGCTCACCAGGGGTTTTTCAGCCCCAGCATTTT.

This clonotype has a single count. The genes are TRBV12-3 or TRBV12-4 and TRBJ2-2, with 9 bases identical to TRBD1. V was pared by 7 bases and J by 5 bases, with 8 bases of the junction left unmatched. The CDR3 extends over 15 amino acids. CDR3 nucleotides: TGTGCCAGCACAAAGACAGGGGGAGCGACCGGGGAGCTGTTTTTT. Amino acids: CASTKTGGATGELFF.

The rearrangement joins TRBV10-3 to TRBJ2-7; 8 bases are a match to TRBD1. CDR3 length equals 15 residues. After removal of 2 bases from V and 3 bases from J, the junction contained 6 bases not matched to a gene. CDR1 and CDR2 from the germline V gene are ENHRY and SYGVKD. CDR3 sequence (DNA): TGTGCCATCAGTGAGGCCTTACAGGGGGTCTACGAGCAGTACTTC. It yields the protein CAISEALQGVYEQYF.

The rearrangement joins TRBV20-1 to TRBJ2-1, with 8 positions matching TRBD1. The CDR3 totals 14 residues. J gave up 7 bases and V 5 bases, and 10 bases lay outside the gene matches. The germline V gene encodes CDR1 DFQATT and CDR2 SNEGSKA (reference sequence). The CDR3 sequence: CSAPRQGRANEQFF. For the CDR3, the DNA is TGCAGTGCTCCCAGACAGGGGCGAGCGAATGAGCAGTTCTTC.

This clonotype was picked up a small number of times. The gene calls are TRBV20-1 and TRBJ1-2; TRBD1 matches at 8 bases. There are 16 residues in the CDR3. J was trimmed by 0 bases and V by 3 bases; bases with no gene match: 9. Germline values: CDR1 DFQATT, CDR2 SNEGSKA (reference sequence). In DNA, the CDR3 is TGCAGTGCTAGCGAGTCAGGGGGCTACTCTAACTATGGCTACACCTTC. Residues: CSASESGGYSNYGYTF.

This clonotype is medium-sized in the sample. CDR3 sequence (DNA): TGTGCCAGCAGGGATGAAGGGGGCTCGAGCTCCTACGAGCAGTACTTC. It translates to CASRDEGGSSSYEQYF. This chain joins TRBV6-1 and TRBJ2-7; 7 bases align to TRBD1. The CDR3 length is 16 residues. Germline lookup yields CDR1 MNHNS and CDR2 SASEGT. V dropped 6 bases and J dropped 0; count of bases not matched to a gene: 11.